A single sample is the source of the 6 T cell receptor beta chains below, sequenced in a study of cytomegalovirus exposure and HLA in healthy donors. PCR was performed using 60 Vbeta and 13 Jbeta primers. The data were produced by immunoSEQ multiplex PCR, yet TCRdb's version contains in-frame clones alone and is incomplete. This sample has about 120,000 clones, with 75% found just once. Sequenced: PBMCs. These receptors came from a woman in her thirties or forties in good health and CMV-seropositive.

The chain recombines TRBV18 with TRBJ1-5; TRBD1 agrees at 9 bases. The germline CDR1 and CDR2 sequences are KGHSH and LQKENI. The CDR3 is 16 residues long. Trimming cost V 3 bases and J 0 bases; bases outside gene matches: 3. The CDR3 DNA follows: TGTGCCAGCTCACCGGGACAGGGAAATAGCAATCAGCCCCAGCATTTT. Protein sequence: CASSPGQGNSNQPQHF.

CDR3 in DNA: TGTGCCAGCAGCTTAGGGGACAGGCCTATCCCCGAGCAGTACTTC. This codes for CASSLGDRPIPEQYF. The chain uses TRBV7-3 and TRBJ2-7; 8 bases are shared with TRBD1. There are 15 residues in the CDR3. CDR1 and CDR2 from the germline V gene are SGHTA and FQGTGA. V was clipped by 2 bases and J by 6 bases; unmatched bases: 9. The full variable domain, its missing parts supplied by reference TRBV7-3 and TRBJ2-7, is GAGVSQTPSNKVTEKGKYVELRCDPISGHTALYWYRQSLGQGPEFLIYFQGTGAADDSGLPNDRFFAVRPEGSVSTLKIQRTERGDSAVYLCASSLGDRPIPEQYFGPGTRLTVT.

V is TRBV7-8 and J is TRBJ1-5, with 8 nucleotides matching TRBD1. Per the germline V gene, CDR1 is SGHVS and CDR2 is FQNEAQ. V dropped 5 bases and J dropped 4; count of bases not matched to a gene: 10. The CDR3 runs to 16 residues. CDR3 DNA: TGTGCCAGCAGCGCTCCCGGACAGGGATCGAATCAGCCCCAGCATTTT. Its translation is CASSAPGQGSNQPQHF.

The chain employs TRBV7-6 and TRBJ2-1; a weak D match, TRBD2 (6 bases). Germline CDR1 SGHVS, CDR2 FNYEAQ. V was pared by 1 base and J by 2 bases, with 12 bases between. This CDR3 has 16 amino acids. The CDR3 region has the DNA TGTGCCAGCAGCTTAGAGGAGGGGACCACCTACAATGAGCAGTTCTTC. As protein: CASSLEEGTTYNEQFF.

This sequence joins TRBV29-1 and TRBJ1-5; D gene unclear. CDR1 is SQVTM, CDR2 ANQGSEA, per germline. This CDR3 comprises 14 residues. Trimming left V 5 bases short and J 5 bases short, with 16 bases between. Written as DNA, the CDR3 is TGCAGCGTTACTCTGCTAGACGGTGATCAGCCCCAGCATTTT. Residues: CSVTLLDGDQPQHF.

The J gene is TRBJ1-2, the V gene TRBV6-5; 7 bases are shared with TRBD1. From germline, CDR1 is MNHEY and CDR2 SVGAGI. V lost 5 bases to trimming and J lost 5 bases; unmatched junction nucleotides: 8. This CDR3 contains 14 residues. CDR3 bases: TGTGCCAGCAGTATGACAGGGCCACCTTATGGCTACACCTTC. This encodes CASSMTGPPYGYTF.